The sequence of this T cell receptor beta chain was determined in a study of blood T cell repertoires in COVID-19. The overall study: Sites across the United States, Italy and Spain contributed samples from acute and convalescent COVID-19. From T cells, B-cell-depleted T cells, or PBMCs came the material, which was cDNA or gDNA.

The Seattle site enrolled patients during active infection and followed them longitudinally. Germline lookup yields CDR1 MGHRA and CDR2 YSYEKL. Trimming at V came to 4 bases and at J to 9 bases, leaving 10 bases not matched to a gene. This CDR3 comprises 16 residues. As processed by the authors: Researchers report that nucleated cell counts were estimated from reference gene primer amplification. Assay used: immunoSEQ multiplex PCR; TCRdb lists only in-frame clones, some missing. The DNA was the basis for D and trimming; V, J and clone size are from that table. Seen here are around 400,000 clones, about 87% observed once, and the top ten hold approximately 2.5%. About this clone itself: Other DNA sequences within the sample encode an identical CDR3.

The TCR originated in a woman aged 55-75 years with COVID-19, enrolled during active disease. The chain links TRBV4-1 to TRBJ1-6; 9 nucleotides align to TRBD1. Sequenced input: peripheral blood. CDR3 in DNA: TGCGCCAGCAGCCCGCGATCGGGACAGGGTGGTTCACCCCTCCACTTT. Protein sequence: CASSPRSGQGGSPLHF.